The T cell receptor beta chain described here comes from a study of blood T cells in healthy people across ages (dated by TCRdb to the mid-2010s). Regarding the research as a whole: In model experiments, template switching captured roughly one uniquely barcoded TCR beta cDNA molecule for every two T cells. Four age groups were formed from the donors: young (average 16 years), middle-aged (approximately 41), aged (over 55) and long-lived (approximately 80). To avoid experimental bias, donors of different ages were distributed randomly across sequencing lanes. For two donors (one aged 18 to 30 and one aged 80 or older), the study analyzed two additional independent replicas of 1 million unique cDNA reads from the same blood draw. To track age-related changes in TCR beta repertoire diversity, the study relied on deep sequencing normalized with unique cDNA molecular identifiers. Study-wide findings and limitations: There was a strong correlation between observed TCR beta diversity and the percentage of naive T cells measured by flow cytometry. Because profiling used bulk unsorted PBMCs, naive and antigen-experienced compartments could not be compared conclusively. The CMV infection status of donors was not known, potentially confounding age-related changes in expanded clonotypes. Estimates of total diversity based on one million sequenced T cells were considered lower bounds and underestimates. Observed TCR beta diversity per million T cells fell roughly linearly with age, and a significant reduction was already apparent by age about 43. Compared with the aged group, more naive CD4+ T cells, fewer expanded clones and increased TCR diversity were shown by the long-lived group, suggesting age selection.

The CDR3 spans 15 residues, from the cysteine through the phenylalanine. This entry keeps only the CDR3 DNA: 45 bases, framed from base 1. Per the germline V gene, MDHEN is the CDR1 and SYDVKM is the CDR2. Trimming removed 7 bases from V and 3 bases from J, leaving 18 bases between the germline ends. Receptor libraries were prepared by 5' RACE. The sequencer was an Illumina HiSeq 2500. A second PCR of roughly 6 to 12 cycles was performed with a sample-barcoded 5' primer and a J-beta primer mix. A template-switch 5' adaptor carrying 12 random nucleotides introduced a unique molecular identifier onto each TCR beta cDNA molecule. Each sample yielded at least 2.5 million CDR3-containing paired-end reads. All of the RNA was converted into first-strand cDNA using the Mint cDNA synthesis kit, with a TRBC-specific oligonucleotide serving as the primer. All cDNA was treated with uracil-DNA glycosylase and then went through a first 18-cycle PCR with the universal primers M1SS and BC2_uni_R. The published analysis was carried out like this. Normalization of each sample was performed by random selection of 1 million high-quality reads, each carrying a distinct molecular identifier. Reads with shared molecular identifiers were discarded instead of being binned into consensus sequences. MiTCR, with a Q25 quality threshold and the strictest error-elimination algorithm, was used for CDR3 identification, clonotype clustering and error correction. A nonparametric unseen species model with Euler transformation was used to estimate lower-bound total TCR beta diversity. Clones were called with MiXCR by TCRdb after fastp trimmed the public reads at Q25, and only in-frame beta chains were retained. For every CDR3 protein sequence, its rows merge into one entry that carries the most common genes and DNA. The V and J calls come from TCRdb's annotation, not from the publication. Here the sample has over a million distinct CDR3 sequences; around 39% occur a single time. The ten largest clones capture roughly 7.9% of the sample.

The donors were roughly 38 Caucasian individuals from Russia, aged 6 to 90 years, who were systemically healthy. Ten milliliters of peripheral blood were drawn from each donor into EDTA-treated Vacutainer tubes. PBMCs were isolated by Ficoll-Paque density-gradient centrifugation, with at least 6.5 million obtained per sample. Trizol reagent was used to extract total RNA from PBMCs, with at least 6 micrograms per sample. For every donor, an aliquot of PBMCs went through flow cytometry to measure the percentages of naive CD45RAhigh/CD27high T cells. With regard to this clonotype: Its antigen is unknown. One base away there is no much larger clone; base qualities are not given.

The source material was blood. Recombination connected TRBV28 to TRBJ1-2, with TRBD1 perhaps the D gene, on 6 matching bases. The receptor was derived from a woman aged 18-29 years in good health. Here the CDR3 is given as CASKIPTGGYYGYTF. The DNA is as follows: TGTGCCAGCAAAATCCCGACAGGAGGTTACTATGGCTACACCTTC.